The source of this T cell receptor beta chain is a study of identical twins. Turning to this clonotype: Its antigen remains unknown.

TCRdb analysed the 5' RACE reads with MiXCR anew, one entry per CDR3 protein. The repertoire holds about 240,000 distinct CDR3 sequences, with roughly an eighth as singletons. Overall study findings and caveats: In cord blood, abundant beta clonotypes had fewer insertions; memory showed no trend.

CDR3 length equals 14 residues. Per germline, CDR1 SEHNR and CDR2 FQNEAQ (reference sequence). V lost 5 bases, J lost 8 bases, and 7 bases stayed unmatched. The sample also formed part of further work on yellow fever vaccine responses in identical twins. This second study notes: Among the twins, the vaccine T cell response reportedly seemed partly convergent and partly personalized.

This sequence originates from a woman between 18 and 30 years old in good health. Material for sequencing was memory (CD45RO+) T cells sorted from blood. This chain connects TRBV7-9 to TRBJ2-1; 9 bases align to TRBD1. CDR3 amino acids: CASSKGTGRDEQFF. The DNA of the CDR3 is TGTGCCAGCAGCAAAGGGACAGGGAGGGATGAGCAGTTCTTC.